Shown below are 30 T cell receptor beta chains from a single sample sequenced in a study of CD8 T cells in ankylosing spondylitis. MiXCR, applied by TCRdb to the 5' RACE reads, yields one record per CDR3 protein. The table has 210,000 or so distinct CDR3 sequences, roughly 8.2% seen once. Sequencing was done on a sample of blood, either unsorted or a sorted T cell fraction (not recorded which). The receptors shown here come from a female donor with ankylosing spondylitis or in good health (not recorded which).

This clonotype was observed at least ten times. The rearrangement links TRBV27 to TRBJ1-6; maybe TRBD1 (6 bases). Germline assignment: CDR1 MNHEY and CDR2 SMNVEV (reference sequence). The CDR3 is 15 amino acids. Trimming pared 8 bases from V and 10 bases from J, leaving 21 bases between. CDR3 coding DNA: TGTGCCAGCGCATCTAGGGGGGGGCATGGATCACCCCTCCACTTT. It specifies CASASRGGHGSPLHF.

This clonotype was counted at least ten times. This chain joins TRBV12-3 or TRBV12-4 and TRBJ2-5; D is unclear. This CDR3 is built from 12 residues. V was shortened by 4 bases and J by 4 bases, with 7 bases between the two germline ends. CDR3 in amino acids: CASSSGPETQYF. The CDR3 bases are TGTGCCAGCAGTTCTGGCCCAGAGACCCAGTACTTC.

This clonotype occurred many times. The gene calls are TRBV6-5 and TRBJ1-1; weak D call: TRBD1 (5 bases). Germline CDR1 and CDR2: MNHEY and SVGAGI. Trimming cost V 4 bases and J 4 bases, with 7 bases left between them. This CDR3 region has 12 residues. CDR3 protein: CASSSRGTEAFF. DNA of the CDR3: TGTGCCAGCAGTTCTAGGGGCACTGAAGCTTTCTTT.

The sample holds many counts of this clonotype. The V call is TRBV3-1, the J call TRBJ2-2; D call uncertain. V dropped 4 bases and J dropped 5 bases, with 8 bases sitting between them. Germline V gives CDR1 LGHDT, CDR2 YNNKEL (reference sequence). The CDR3 totals 13 residues. CDR3 nucleotide sequence: TGTGCCAGCAGCCTTAGCCAGACCGGGGAGCTGTTTTTT. Its protein product is CASSLSQTGELFF.

This clonotype was seen many times. The chain carries TRBV10-3 and TRBJ2-1; 10 bases line up with TRBD1. Germline V gene sequence: CDR1 ENHRY, CDR2 SYGVKD. V shed 10 bases and J 8 bases; nucleotides not matched to a gene: 5. CDR3 length: 12 amino acids. Written as DNA, the CDR3 is TGTGCCAGTACCGGGACAGGGGATGAGCAGTTCTTC. Amino acid sequence: CASTGTGDEQFF.

This clonotype was observed at least ten times. The V call is TRBV20-1, the J call TRBJ2-7, with 9 bases matching TRBD2. Germline V gives CDR1 DFQATT, CDR2 SNEGSKA (reference sequence). The CDR3 consists of 15 residues. After removal of 5 bases from V and 0 bases from J, the junction contained 8 bases not matched to a gene. CDR3 bases: TGCAGTGCTGGTGAACTAGCGGGCAGCTCCTACGAGCAGTACTTC. Translated: CSAGELAGSSYEQYF.

Many counts were recorded for this clonotype. The chain employs TRBV7-9 and TRBJ1-2; D not certain. The germline V and J ends were trimmed by 2 bases and 4 bases, with 8 bases remaining between them. Germline V gene lookup returns CDR1 SEHNR and CDR2 FQNEAQ (reference sequence). The CDR3 runs to 13 residues. CDR3 bases: TGTGCCAGCAGCTTATCACAGAGCTATGGCTACACCTTC. Translated, it gives CASSLSQSYGYTF.

In its sample, this clonotype was seen many times. The chain links TRBV12-3 or TRBV12-4 to TRBJ1-5; 7 nucleotides align to TRBD1. J lost 6 bases, V lost 6 bases, and 8 bases had no gene match. This CDR3 has 14 amino acids. The CDR3 protein is CASSLTGFGQPQHF. For the CDR3, the DNA is TGTGCCAGCAGCCTGACAGGGTTTGGTCAGCCCCAGCATTTT.

About this clonotype itself: The junction departs from the called germline gene at one end, perhaps through a read error. The V and J genes are TRBV14 and TRBJ2-3; D is ambiguous. Germline values: CDR1 SGHDN, CDR2 FVKESK. This CDR3 is 16 amino acids long. CDR3 residues: CVSSHAESPFADTQYF. The CDR3 region has the DNA TGTGTCAGCAGCCATGCTGAGAGTCCATTTGCAGATACGCAGTATTTT. Looking up the rest from reference TRBV14 and TRBJ2-3 gives the full variable domain: EAGVTQFPSHSVIEKGQTVTLRCDPISGHDNLYWYRRVMGKEIKFLLHFVKESKQDESGMPNNRFLAERTGGTYSTLKVQPAELEDSGVYFCVSSHAESPFADTQYFGPGTRLTVL.

This clonotype was picked up a small number of times. The genes are TRBV7-9 and TRBJ2-7; 10 positions match TRBD1. Germline V lookup: CDR1 SEHNR, CDR2 FQNEAQ (reference sequence). V was clipped by 6 bases and J by 9 bases; unmatched bases: 8. This CDR3 contains 13 residues. The DNA of the CDR3 is TGTGCCAGCAGGACAGGGGGCCTACACGCGCAGTACTTC. Translating gives CASRTGGLHAQYF.

This clonotype was observed many times. The CDR3 DNA is TGCGCCAGCAGCTTGGAGGGGGGGAAGAACACTGAAGCTTTCTTT. Its translation is CASSLEGGKNTEAFF. The rearrangement joins TRBV5-1 to TRBJ1-1; tentative D call: TRBD1 (6 bases). The CDR3 is 15 residues long. The V and J ends lost 0 bases and 1 base respectively, with 10 bases between them. CDR1 and CDR2 from the germline V gene are SGHRS and YFSETQ. Complete variable domain (other parts from reference TRBV5-1 and TRBJ1-1): KAGVTQTPRYLIKTRGQQVTLSCSPISGHRSVSWYQQTPGQGLQFLFEYFSETQRNKGNFPGRFSGRQFSNSRSEMNVSTLELGDSALYLCASSLEGGKNTEAFFGQGTRLTVV.

At least ten counts were recorded for this clonotype. Here the CDR3 reads CSVPGQLNTEAFF. Written as DNA, the CDR3 is TGCAGCGTCCCGGGACAGTTGAACACTGAAGCTTTCTTT. This chain connects TRBV29-1 to TRBJ1-1, with 7 bases matching TRBD1. CDR3 size: 13 residues. The V and J ends lost 6 bases and 0 bases, in that order; junction bases with no gene match: 4. Germline CDR1 and CDR2: SQVTM and ANQGSEA.

This chain joins TRBV7-8 and TRBJ2-3; TRBD2 agrees at 8 bases. The germline gives CDR1 SGHVS, CDR2 FQNEAQ. The CDR3 has 16 residues. Trimming took 1 base from V and 4 from J; bases not matched to a gene: 7. The CDR3 region has the DNA TGTGCCAGCAGCTTAGGCTCTGGACTAGCATCAGATACGCAGTATTTT. Its protein product is CASSLGSGLASDTQYF.

The sample holds many counts of this clonotype. The genes are TRBV7-9 and TRBJ2-1; TRBD2 matches at 8 bases. Germline CDR1 is SEHNR and CDR2 is FQNEAQ (reference sequence). CDR3 length equals 12 residues. V lost 10 bases to trimming and J lost 6 bases; unmatched junction nucleotides: 5. CDR3 in DNA: TGTGCCACCCCGGCGGGGGGCAATGAGCAGTTCTTC. Translation gives CATPAGGNEQFF.

This clonotype came up many times. The chain employs TRBV3-1 and TRBJ2-1; tentatively, D is TRBD2 (5 bases). The CDR3 totals 16 residues. Germline CDR1 is LGHDT and CDR2 is YNNKEL (reference sequence). V lost 0 bases and J lost 7, with 16 bases in between. CDR3 in DNA: TGTGCCAGCAGCCAAGAGCTAGCCCTCGTTGGGAATGAGCAGTTCTTC. Its translation: CASSQELALVGNEQFF.

This clonotype was counted many times. This sequence joins TRBV20-1 and TRBJ2-2; D unclear. CDR1 DFQATT and CDR2 SNEGSKA come from the germline V gene (reference sequence). V was shortened by 3 bases and J by 3 bases, with 11 bases between the two germline ends. CDR3 length equals 14 residues. The CDR3 spells CSASFPGYTGELFF. The CDR3, as DNA: TGCAGTGCTAGTTTTCCAGGATACACCGGGGAGCTGTTTTTT.

This clonotype was recorded many times. The chain combines TRBV2 with TRBJ2-7, with no clear D. Between the trimmed V and J ends, which lost 3 bases and 2 bases, there was a span of 2 bases. Germline V gives CDR1 SNHLY, CDR2 FYNNEI. The CDR3 spans 11 residues. In DNA, the CDR3 is TGTGCCAGCAGTGATACCTACGAGCAGTACTTC. Translation: CASSDTYEQYF.

In the case of this clonotype: A much more abundant neighbour one base away suggests this may be a read error. The chain uses TRBV21-1 and TRBJ1-5. TRBV21-1 is a known pseudogene. This CDR3 contains 14 residues. CDR3 sequence reads: CVSREGQPNQPQHF. CDR3 bases: TGTGTCAGCAGAGAAGGGCAGCCTAATCAGCCCCAGCATTTT.

This clonotype showed up just a few times. V is TRBV11-2 and J is TRBJ2-2, with D possibly matching TRBD2 (6 bases). This CDR3 has 15 amino acids. CDR1 and CDR2 (germline): SGHAT, FQNNGV. Trimming removed 1 base from V and 0 bases from J, with 6 bases in between. In DNA, the CDR3 is TGTGCCAGCAGCTTAGCGGGAGCGAACACCGGGGAGCTGTTTTTT. Its protein product is CASSLAGANTGELFF.

This clonotype has ten or more counts. V and J are TRBV20-1 and TRBJ2-1, with unresolved D. V dropped 8 bases and J dropped 7 bases, with 12 bases sitting between them. This CDR3 has 11 amino acids. The germline V gene encodes CDR1 DFQATT and CDR2 SNEGSKA (reference sequence). The DNA for the CDR3 is TGCAGTAGCTCCAGTCTTAATGAGCAGTTCTTC. Its protein is CSSSSLNEQFF.

This clonotype was counted ten times or more. The chain couples TRBV3-1 to TRBJ2-2; 9 bases line up with TRBD2. Losses at the gene ends were 7 bases for V and 5 bases for J; bases not matched to a gene: 5. The V gene's germline CDR1 is LGHDT and CDR2 YNNKEL (reference sequence). There are 14 residues in the CDR3. The CDR3, as DNA: TGTGCCAGCACCTTTAGCGGGAGAACCGGGGAGCTGTTTTTT. Protein sequence: CASTFSGRTGELFF.

This clonotype was seen many times. This chain uses TRBV4-3 with TRBJ2-1; 9 nucleotides align to TRBD1. Germline lookup yields CDR1 LGHNA and CDR2 YSLEER. The J segment lost 8 bases and the V segment lost 3 bases, leaving 11 bases of the junction unmatched. The CDR3 spans 16 residues. CDR3 loop: CASSQLPGQGSHEQFF. The CDR3 DNA follows: TGCGCCAGCAGCCAGTTACCGGGACAGGGTAGCCATGAGCAGTTCTTC.

This clonotype was counted at least ten times. This rearrangement joins TRBV20-1 to TRBJ2-3, with D perhaps matching TRBD2 (5 bases). CDR1 and CDR2 (germline): DFQATT, SNEGSKA (reference sequence). V was pared by 2 bases and J by 6 bases, with 15 bases between. The CDR3 runs 14 residues. CDR3 DNA sequence: TGCAGTGCTAGAATTCCGGAGGCAAGGGATACGCAGTATTTT. Translation gives CSARIPEARDTQYF.

The rearrangement joins TRBV30 to TRBJ2-3; 10 nucleotides line up with TRBD2. CDR1 and CDR2 from the germline V gene are GTSNPN and SVGIG (reference sequence). This CDR3 has 18 residues. Losses at the gene ends were 5 bases for V and 2 bases for J; bases not matched to a gene: 16. The CDR3 protein is CAWARGSGRFFTTDTQYF. The CDR3 DNA reads TGTGCCTGGGCCCGGGGTAGCGGGAGGTTCTTTACCACAGATACGCAGTATTTT.

This clonotype was counted only a few times. J is TRBJ1-1 and V is TRBV2; D is possibly TRBD1 (6 bases). Deletions cut 6 bases from V and 6 bases from J, with 11 bases between. This CDR3 is built from 12 residues. Looked up from germline, CDR1 is SNHLY and CDR2 is FYNNEI. The CDR3 reads CASRDDRSEAFF. The CDR3, as DNA: TGTGCCAGCAGGGATGACAGGTCTGAAGCTTTCTTT.

This clonotype was counted a few times. The V and J genes are TRBV13 and TRBJ1-5; D unresolved. This CDR3 spans 13 amino acids. Trimming removed 3 bases from V and 4 bases from J, with 7 bases in between. Germline CDR1 is PRHDT and CDR2 is FYEKMQ (reference sequence). The CDR3 loop is CASSFKGNQPQHF. In DNA form, the CDR3 reads TGTGCCAGCAGCTTCAAGGGAAATCAGCCCCAGCATTTT. The whole variable domain, filled in from reference TRBV13 and TRBJ1-5, reads AAGVIQSPRHLIKEKRETATLKCYPIPRHDTVYWYQQGPGQDPQFLISFYEKMQSDKGSIPDRFSAQQFSDYHSELNMSSLELGDSALYFCASSFKGNQPQHFGDGTRLSIL.

In its sample, this clonotype was seen many times. This sequence joins TRBV20-1 and TRBJ2-2; maybe TRBD1 (6 bases). Germline V gives CDR1 DFQATT, CDR2 SNEGSKA (reference sequence). V lost 6 bases and J 5 bases, leaving 16 bases between the germline ends. The CDR3 spans 14 residues. The CDR3 bases are TGCAGTGCGGGAGACAGGCCGGGGACCGGGGAGCTGTTTTTT. Translating it yields CSAGDRPGTGELFF.

In this sample, this clonotype turned up many times. The chain uses TRBV6-2 or TRBV6-3 and TRBJ2-6; D unclear. The CDR3 contains 16 residues. Germline CDR1 MNHEY, CDR2 SVGEGT. V lost 7 bases and J lost 2, with 15 bases in between. CDR3 in DNA: TGTGCCAGCACCTTATCCGGGCGGACTGGGGCCAACGTCCTGACTTTC. As protein: CASTLSGRTGANVLTF.

This clonotype was found many times. CDR3 DNA: TGCAGTGCGAAGGAGGGCCCCAACACCGGGGAGCTGTTTTTT. Its translation: CSAKEGPNTGELFF. The chain recombines TRBV20-1 with TRBJ2-2; TRBD2 is a possible D gene (6 bases). The CDR3 length is 14 residues. CDR1 and CDR2 from the germline V gene are DFQATT and SNEGSKA (reference sequence). The V end lost 6 bases, the J end lost 2 bases, and 13 bases lay between the germline ends.

The V gene is TRBV7-2, the J gene TRBJ2-7, with 8 bases matching TRBD2. The CDR3 contains 14 residues. Germline trimming cut 5 bases from V and 6 bases from J; bases unmatched to any gene: 9. Per germline, CDR1 SGHTA and CDR2 FQGNSA. For the CDR3, the DNA is TGTGCCAGCAGCCCCGTCCGGCTAGCGGGCGAGCAGTACTTC. It encodes CASSPVRLAGEQYF.